Ten or more counts support the clone carrying this T cell receptor (beta chain). Germline loops: CDR1 SNHLY, CDR2 FYNNEI. V lost 6 bases to trimming and J lost 1 base, with 6 bases between them. The CDR3 loop spans 12 amino acids. Next came a second PCR, run for about 7 to 12 cycles, which used a sample-barcoded 5' primer along with a J-beta primer mix. TCRdb reprocessed the 5' RACE reads via MiXCR and lists one record per CDR3 protein. The table lists around 900,000 distinct CDR3 sequences, around 28% of them singletons, with around 16% in the top ten. This specimen belongs to a study of blood T cells in healthy people across ages.

The TCR was taken from a woman older than 75 in good health. The specimen sequenced was blood. The J gene is TRBJ1-2, the V gene TRBV2, with D possibly matching TRBD1 (5 bases). CDR3 sequence: CASRRGNYGYTF. The DNA for the CDR3 is TGTGCCAGCAGGAGGGGTAACTATGGCTACACCTTC.